This entry features one TCR beta chain sequence. This clonotype was seen many times. The specificity of this receptor is unknown. Per-nucleotide qualities are absent, and no much larger clonotype sits a single base away. The germline ends are 16 bases apart after V is trimmed by 0 bases and J by 8 bases. CDR1 and CDR2, per the germline V gene, are LGHNA and YSLEER. From its cysteine to its phenylalanine, the CDR3 spans 15 amino acids. Only the CDR3 DNA is retained, 45 bases long and in frame from the first base. These data come from a study of T cells after yellow fever vaccination (dated by TCRdb to the late 2010s). In the study overall: Libraries from fractions with low cell numbers were prepared with the SMART-Seq v4 Ultra Low Input RNA kit. Bulk TCR alpha and beta repertoires were sequenced longitudinally to track T-cell clones before and after primary and booster YFV17D yellow fever vaccination. The cohort comprised two healthy male donors, one aged 18 to 30 and one aged 30 to 40 years. Blood was collected at multiple timepoints before and after primary and secondary immunization, and bulk PBMC replicates and cell subsets were isolated. Paper-wide results and their limitations: Computational filtering was required because FACS-sorted repertoires could contain abundant contaminating clonotypes from the bulk population. Compared with the primary T-cell response, the secondary T-cell response was faster but weaker, reaching its peak on day 5 rather than on day 15. Only a couple of donors were included in the study, so the extent to which the findings can be generalized is limited. Most clones expanded after primary vaccination (around 96% of CD4 and around 89% of CD8) were re-detected after the booster, suggesting that broad memory maintenance occurred. A small share of clonotypes occurred in both CD4 and CD8 compartments, likely arising from convergent recombination.

Sequencing instrument: Illumina NovaSeq 6000. TCR cDNA was made using 5'RACE template switching, a step that added a universal primer site and unique molecular identifiers. Priming of cDNA synthesis was performed from both the TCR alpha and TCR beta constant segments. Two PCR steps were used to amplify libraries, with sample barcodes and sequencing adapters being added in the second step. Sequencing of libraries was performed on Illumina HiSeq 2500 (2x100 bp) or NovaSeq (2x150 bp). As for how the authors treated the data: MIGEC handled demultiplexing of reads and collapsing into UMI consensus sequences, while MiXCR performed V(D)J alignment. Vaccine-responding clonotypes were identified with edgeR using replicate PBMC samples, with FDR below 0.01 and a log2 fold change above 5 up to day 15 being required. CD4 or CD8 identity was assigned to each bulk clonotype according to whether the clonotype was present at higher abundance in the sequenced CD4 repertoire or the sequenced CD8 repertoire. TCRdb cleaned the public reads at Q25 with fastp, built clones with MiXCR and kept in-frame beta chains. Under each unique CDR3 protein, matching rows form one entry showing the most common genes and DNA. These V and J calls originate from TCRdb's pipeline instead of the authors' own analysis. For this sample the table gives 280,000 or so distinct CDR3 sequences, of which roughly 9% were detected only once. The leading ten clones occupy about 3.7% of the sample.

The sample's treatment or condition label, in plain terms: live attenuated yellow fever vaccine strain. A standard Ficoll-Paque protocol was used to isolate PBMCs from peripheral blood. Dynabeads CD4 and CD8 positive selection kits were used to isolate CD4 and CD8 T-cell fractions. RNA was extracted with TriZol from bulk PBMCs, CD4 and CD8 fractions, and dextramer-positive and dextramer-negative fractions. The specimen comprised CD4+ T cells sorted from PBMCs, sampled 5 days after the yellow fever booster vaccination. The receptor's source is a man between 18 and 29 years old who received the YFV17D yellow fever vaccine. The chain employs TRBV4-3 and TRBJ1-2; TRBD1 is possibly the D segment (5 matching bases). The CDR3 amino acid sequence is: CASSQDGRGRGGYTF. The base sequence is TGCGCCAGCAGCCAAGATGGTCGGGGTCGGGGCGGCTACACCTTC.